This T cell receptor beta chain derives from a study of STAT3 mutations in large granular lymphocyte leukemia. General study results and limits: Every T-LGLL patient had at least one immunodominant TCRbeta clonotype.

Germline values: CDR1 SGHRS, CDR2 YFSETQ. CDR3 size: 15 residues. V was pared by 5 bases and J by 1 base, with 15 bases between. Each sample's TCRbeta library yielded on average around 41,000 productive templates. Generated by immunoSEQ multiplex PCR, the TCRdb table keeps only in-frame clones and is missing some. Of approximately 22,000 clones in the sample, approximately 94% were seen once. Comment on this clone: Its matching antigen is unknown.

The sample was peripheral blood mononuclear cells. The chain combines TRBV5-1 with TRBJ1-1, with D possibly being TRBD1 (5 bases). The TCR comes from a man between 40 and 49 years old with T-cell large granular lymphocyte leukemia. Some clones in this sample may be carry-over from other donors' samples. CDR3 protein: CASRPEPTGNTEAFF. CDR3 sequence (DNA): TGCGCCAGCAGACCGGAACCTACAGGGAACACTGAAGCTTTCTTT.